The rows below give T cell receptor beta chains drawn from one sample of a study of T cell repertoires in cytomegalovirus infection. Antigen specificity for these receptors is unknown. MiXCR, run by TCRdb on the reads, gives a single entry per CDR3 protein. The sample holds tens of thousands of distinct CDR3 sequences, around 20% seen once. The sequencing used CD8+ T cells from cultured PBMCs, collected from culture after CMV antigen stimulation. These receptors originate from a human donor in good health (CMV status not recorded). Some clones in this sample may be carry-over from other donors' samples. Both conserved end residues are part of each CDR3.

j_call v_call cdr3_aa
TRBJ1-1 TRBV4-3 CASSQEQTQTGTEAFF
TRBJ1-2 TRBV12-3/TRBV12-4 CASSSAPGAVGYTF
TRBJ1-5 TRBV7-6 CASSLGDGNQPQHF
TRBJ1-2 TRBV6-1 CASSEVGTGYGYTF
TRBJ2-7 TRBV7-2 CASSLGDREQYF
TRBJ2-6 TRBV7-8 CASSAGDGANVLTF
TRBJ2-7 TRBV6-2/TRBV6-3 CAGGEGEQYF
TRBJ1-1 TRBV5-6 CASSFGGQGLNTEAFF
TRBJ1-5 TRBV7-2 CASSLDRGVGQPQHF
TRBJ2-7 TRBV4-1 CASSQVQGNEQYF
TRBJ1-2 TRBV7-9 CASSIPRDGYTF
TRBJ1-6 TRBV28 CASTWGSEALHF
TRBJ1-2 TRBV7-9 CASSYDYPGYGYTF
TRBJ1-1 TRBV30 CAWSVQGVEAFF
TRBJ1-2 TRBV10-3 CAISSTTGEGYTF
TRBJ1-2 TRBV28 CASSFWQGLYGYTF
TRBJ2-7 TRBV5-4 CASSTWASGGRAYEQYF
TRBJ2-3 TRBV27 CASSLNPIDTQYF
TRBJ1-1 TRBV27 CASSLARSGTEAFF
TRBJ1-2 TRBV9 CASTPGTTPTNYGYTF
TRBJ2-3 TRBV27 CASRAGGRGPDTQYF
TRBJ2-3 TRBV20-1 CSAKRSGTDTQYF
TRBJ2-1 TRBV12-3/TRBV12-4 CASSLVTARDEQFF
TRBJ2-7 TRBV7-8 CASSLQGQGEQYF
TRBJ1-1 TRBV7-9 CASSSQDTNTEAFF
TRBJ1-1 TRBV2 CASSAGGEPFF
TRBJ1-4 TRBV7-6 CASSGRDRDTPTNEKLFF
TRBJ1-2 TRBV6-5 CASYPGMRGSWPNYGYTF
TRBJ2-1 TRBV6-1 CASSDQGAFNEQFF
TRBJ1-2 TRBV4-3 CASSQGTVNYGYTF
TRBJ2-1 TRBV2 CASSPGLVSSYNEQFF
TRBJ2-1 TRBV5-5 CASSKSSGGANHNEQFF
TRBJ2-7 TRBV30 CAWSVDQAWQYF
TRBJ2-7 TRBV4-3 CASSLGLAGYEQYF
TRBJ2-7 TRBV7-2 CVSSLTGGSEQYF
TRBJ2-7 TRBV4-3 CASSHPDGSYEQYF
TRBJ2-7 TRBV10-3 CAISDEYEQYF
TRBJ2-1 TRBV7-2 CASSSTPGQGTNEQFF
TRBJ2-5 TRBV6-2/TRBV6-3 CASSFDFLQGGETQYF
TRBJ1-1 TRBV11-3 CASSLGHTNTEAFF
TRBJ1-1 TRBV6-5 CASSRFSTEAFF
TRBJ2-1 TRBV5-5 CASSLRDRGTYNEQFF
TRBJ2-7 TRBV5-6 CASSFGSPYEQYF
TRBJ1-1 TRBV12-3/TRBV12-4 CASSLRAF
TRBJ2-2 TRBV7-2 CASTVTGELFF
TRBJ1-1 TRBV6-5 CASSLTLRGRYAEAFF
TRBJ1-2 TRBV28 CASSFIQGAYGYTF
TRBJ2-1 TRBV7-9 CASSDRGRGPHYNEQFF
TRBJ1-2 TRBV7-2 CASSLGGGTRGYTF
TRBJ2-7 TRBV7-8 CASSLTSGTSYEQYF
TRBJ1-1 TRBV27 CASSLRGRGEEAFF
TRBJ2-5 TRBV7-2 CASILVGRGETQYF